This T cell receptor beta chain was observed in a study of blood T cell repertoires in COVID-19. TCRdb's table, derived via immunoSEQ multiplex PCR, lists solely in-frame clones and lacks some. The data hold around 150,000 clones, with roughly 93% observed a single time. The Seattle patients joined while their infection was active and were tracked longitudinally afterward. This CDR3 comprises 16 residues. Germline-derived CDR1 and CDR2 are SGHAT and FQNNGV. J gave up 5 bases and V 5 bases, and 11 bases lay outside the gene matches. The material sequenced was peripheral blood. The TCR comes from a woman in her fifties or sixties with COVID-19, enrolled during active disease. V gene TRBV11-2 combines with J gene TRBJ1-5; 8 bases line up with TRBD1. CDR3: CASSRGAGGAYQPQHF. The CDR3 nucleotides read TGTGCCAGCAGCCGGGGGGCAGGGGGCGCTTATCAGCCCCAGCATTTT. Together with reference TRBV11-2 and TRBJ1-5, the CDR3 gives the full variable domain: EAGVAQSPRYKIIEKRQSVAFWCNPISGHATLYWYQQILGQGPKLLIQFQNNGVVDDSQLPKDRFSAERLKGVDSTLKIQPAKLEDSAVYLCASSRGAGGAYQPQHFGDGTRLSIL.